Below, one T cell receptor (beta chain) is given with its context. The antigen is unknown. Trimming removed 0 bases from V and 6 bases from J, with 15 bases in between. This CDR3 spans 15 amino acids. The germline gives CDR1 SGDLS, CDR2 YYNGEE. This specimen comes from a study of cytomegalovirus exposure and HLA in healthy donors. Overall study: Earlier work reported approximately 110 million unique TCR beta sequences from about 179 million T cells.

Study-level results: Reports credit the classifier with highly specific, highly sensitive diagnosis of cytomegalovirus status. In an earlier analysis, in 540 or so donors, most V segments appeared productive either ~87% or ~30% of the time.

The PCR had 60 Vbeta and 13 Jbeta primers. Clones were sequenced by immunoSEQ multiplex PCR, and TCRdb holds only the in-frame ones, with some missing. Of about 100,000 clones in the sample, 75% to 85% were seen once. This clonotype originated in a woman under 30 in good health and CMV-seronegative. The sequenced sample consisted of PBMCs. The rearrangement links TRBV9 to TRBJ1-1; a possible D gene is TRBD1 (5 bases). The CDR3 loop reads CASSVVAGWGAEAFF. In nucleotides, the CDR3 is TGTGCCAGCAGCGTAGTTGCAGGGTGGGGCGCTGAAGCTTTCTTT.